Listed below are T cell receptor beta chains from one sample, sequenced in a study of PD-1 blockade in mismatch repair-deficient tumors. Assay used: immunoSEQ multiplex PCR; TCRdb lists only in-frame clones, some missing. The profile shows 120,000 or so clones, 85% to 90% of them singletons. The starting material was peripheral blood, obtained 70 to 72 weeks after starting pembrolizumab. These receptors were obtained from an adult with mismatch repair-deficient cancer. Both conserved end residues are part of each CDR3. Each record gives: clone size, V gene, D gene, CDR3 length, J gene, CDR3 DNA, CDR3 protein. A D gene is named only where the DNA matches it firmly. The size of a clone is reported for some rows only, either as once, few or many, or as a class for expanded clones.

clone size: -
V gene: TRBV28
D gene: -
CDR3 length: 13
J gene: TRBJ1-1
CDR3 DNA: TGTGCCAGCAGTTTATGGTTGAACACTGAAGCTTTCTTT
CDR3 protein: CASSLWLNTEAFF

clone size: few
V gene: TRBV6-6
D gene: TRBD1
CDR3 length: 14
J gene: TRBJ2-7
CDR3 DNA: TGTGCCAGCAGTTACCCGGACAGGGGATACGAGCAGTACTTC
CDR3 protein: CASSYPDRGYEQYF

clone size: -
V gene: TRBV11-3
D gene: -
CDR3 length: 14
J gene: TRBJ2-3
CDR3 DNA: TGTGCCAGCAGCTTACTGGACAGCACAGATACGCAGTATTTT
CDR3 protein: CASSLLDSTDTQYF

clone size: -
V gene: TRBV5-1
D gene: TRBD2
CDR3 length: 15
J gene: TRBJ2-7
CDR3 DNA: TGCGCCAGCAGGCCGGTGGGACTAGCGTCCTACGAGCAGTACTTC
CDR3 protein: CASRPVGLASYEQYF

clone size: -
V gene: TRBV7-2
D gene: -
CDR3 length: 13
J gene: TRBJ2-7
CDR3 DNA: TGTGCCAGCAGCTTTAGCGGTACCTACGAGCAGTACTTC
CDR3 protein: CASSFSGTYEQYF

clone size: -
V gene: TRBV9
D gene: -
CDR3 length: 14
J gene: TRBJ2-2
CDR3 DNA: TGTGCCAGCAGCCAAACAGGGAACACCGGGGAGCTGTTTTTT
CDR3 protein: CASSQTGNTGELFF

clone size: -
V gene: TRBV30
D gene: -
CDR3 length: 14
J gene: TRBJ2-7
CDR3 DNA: TGTGCCTGGAGTGGGGGGACGGTCACCTACGAGCAGTACTTC
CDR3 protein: CAWSGGTVTYEQYF

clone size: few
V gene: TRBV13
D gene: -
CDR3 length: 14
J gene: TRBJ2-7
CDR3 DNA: TGTGCCAGCAGCCCGGGACCAAGGTCCTACGAGCAGTACTTC
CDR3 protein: CASSPGPRSYEQYF

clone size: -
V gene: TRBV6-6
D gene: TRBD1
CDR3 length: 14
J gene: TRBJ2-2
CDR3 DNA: TGTGCCAGCAGAAAAGGGACAGACACCGGGGAGCTGTTTTTT
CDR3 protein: CASRKGTDTGELFF

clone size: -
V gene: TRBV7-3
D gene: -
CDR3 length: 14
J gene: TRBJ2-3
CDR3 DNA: TGTGCCAGCAGCCTTTCGGGGGCAAAAGATACGCAGTATTTT
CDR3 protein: CASSLSGAKDTQYF

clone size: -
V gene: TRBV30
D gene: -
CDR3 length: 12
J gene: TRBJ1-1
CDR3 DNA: TGTGCCTGGCTGAACGGATACACTGAAGCTTTCTTT
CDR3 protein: CAWLNGYTEAFF

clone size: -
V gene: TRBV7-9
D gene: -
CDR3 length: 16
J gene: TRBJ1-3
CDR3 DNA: TGTGCCAGCAGCTTAGCGCGGGGGCTTTACGGAAACACCATATATTTT
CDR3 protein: CASSLARGLYGNTIYF

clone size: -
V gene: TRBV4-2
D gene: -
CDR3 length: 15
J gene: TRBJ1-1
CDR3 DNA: TGTGCCAGCAGCCAAGAGGTTCAGGGTAACACTGAAGCTTTCTTT
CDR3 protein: CASSQEVQGNTEAFF

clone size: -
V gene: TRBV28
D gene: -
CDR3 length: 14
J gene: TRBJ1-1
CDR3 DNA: TGTGCCAGCAGTTTGACGGCCTCGAACACTGAAGCTTTCTTT
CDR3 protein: CASSLTASNTEAFF

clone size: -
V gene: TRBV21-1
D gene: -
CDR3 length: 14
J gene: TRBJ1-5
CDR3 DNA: TGTGCCAGCAGCAAAGTAAGGGGGGAACAGCCCCAGCATTTT
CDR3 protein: CASSKVRGEQPQHF

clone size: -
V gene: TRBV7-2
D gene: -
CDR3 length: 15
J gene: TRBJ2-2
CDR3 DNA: TGTGCCAGCAGCTTAATCAGGGGTTGGACCGGGGAGCTGTTTTTT
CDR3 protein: CASSLIRGWTGELFF

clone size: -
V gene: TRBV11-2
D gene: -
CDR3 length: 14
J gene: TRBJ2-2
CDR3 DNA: TGTGCCAGCACCAAAGGGGGGGGGACAGCCAAGCTGTTTTTT
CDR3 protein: CASTKGGGTAKLFF

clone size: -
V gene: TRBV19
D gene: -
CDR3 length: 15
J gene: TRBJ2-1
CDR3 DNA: TGTGCCAGTAGTATCGGTCCTAGAAACTACAATGAGCAGTTCTTC
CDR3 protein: CASSIGPRNYNEQFF

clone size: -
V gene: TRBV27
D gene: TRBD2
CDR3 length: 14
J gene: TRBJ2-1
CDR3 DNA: TGTGCCACCGAGACTAGCGGGAGACCAAATGAGCAGTTCTTC
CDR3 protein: CATETSGRPNEQFF

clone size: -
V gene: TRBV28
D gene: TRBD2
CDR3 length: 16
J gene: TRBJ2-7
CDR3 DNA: TGTGCCAGCAGTTTCAGGACTAGCGCTGGAGACTACGAGCAGTACTTC
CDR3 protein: CASSFRTSAGDYEQYF

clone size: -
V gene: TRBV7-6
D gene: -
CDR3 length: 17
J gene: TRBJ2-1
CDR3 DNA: TGTGCCAGCAGCTTAAGGATTAGGGCTAGCGCTTACAATGAGCAGTTCTTC
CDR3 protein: CASSLRIRASAYNEQFF

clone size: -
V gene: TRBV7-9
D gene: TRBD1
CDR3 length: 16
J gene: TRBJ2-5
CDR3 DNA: TGTGCCAGCAGCTTAGTTAGGACAGGGGGCGGCGAGACCCAGTACTTC
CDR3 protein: CASSLVRTGGGETQYF

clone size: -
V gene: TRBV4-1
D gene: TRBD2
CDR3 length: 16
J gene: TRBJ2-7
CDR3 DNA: TGCGCCAGCAGCCAAGTTTTTAGCGGGGGCGACTACGAGCAGTACTTC
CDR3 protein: CASSQVFSGGDYEQYF

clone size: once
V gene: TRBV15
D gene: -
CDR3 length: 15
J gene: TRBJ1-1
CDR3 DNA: TGTGCCACCAGATCCGGCACCGGAGGGAACACTGAAGCTTTCTTT
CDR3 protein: CATRSGTGGNTEAFF